This T cell receptor beta chain was sequenced in a study of shared clonotypes between healthy human individuals. Overall study results and limits: Rarefaction gave evidence that sorted-subset sequencing remained incomplete despite large depth. Generally, naive subsets came out with larger estimated richness than memory subsets. Donor scarcity curtailed the genetic and exposure-history diversity represented herein.

Adults of Caucasian background living in Nashville, Tennessee made up all donors. Concerning this clone: No antigen is known for it.

Germline V gene data show CDR1 as MGHRA and CDR2 as YSYEKL. The CDR3 is 14 amino acids. The V end lost 5 bases, the J end lost 1 base, and 11 bases lay between the germline ends. Sequencing used immunoSEQ multiplex PCR; TCRdb keeps in-frame clones, though not all of them. The table lists over 2 million clones, roughly 95% of them singletons. The chain links TRBV4-1 to TRBJ2-5; no definite D call. This receptor was obtained from a man in his late teens or twenties in good health. Sequenced input: naive CD4+ T cells sorted from blood. The subset denotes: CD45RA+ positively selected. The CDR3 sequence: CASSSTTRQETQYF. DNA of the CDR3: TGCGCCAGCAGCTCCACGACACGCCAAGAGACCCAGTACTTC.